Presented here are 3 T cell receptor beta chains from one specimen sequenced in a study of cytomegalovirus exposure and HLA in healthy donors. A multiplex PCR was run with 60 Vbeta primers and 13 Jbeta primers. The assay was immunoSEQ multiplex PCR, and TCRdb's table has in-frame clones only and misses some. The sample yields more than 150,000 clones, roughly 80% seen once. Sequencing was carried out using PBMCs. These receptors were collected from a male donor in good health and CMV-seronegative.

The chain couples TRBV4-3 to TRBJ2-1; D unclear. The germline V and J ends were trimmed by 0 bases and 7 bases, with 13 bases remaining between them. The CDR3 spans 15 residues. Germline loops: CDR1 LGHNA, CDR2 YSLEER. In DNA form, the CDR3 reads TGCGCCAGCAGCCAAGAAGGTGTCGAGAGGAATGAGCAGTTCTTC. Its protein product is CASSQEGVERNEQFF.

The chain uses TRBV6-4 and TRBJ2-2, with D perhaps TRBD2 (6 bases). The germline gives CDR1 MRHNA, CDR2 SNTAGT. This CDR3 spans 14 amino acids. V shed 6 bases and J shed 4 bases, with 12 bases lying between them. In DNA, the CDR3 is TGTGCCAGCAGACTAGCAAGTCTCACCGGGGAGCTGTTTTTT. As protein: CASRLASLTGELFF.

The chain is built from TRBV28 and TRBJ1-2, with D possibly matching TRBD1 (6 bases). CDR1 is MDHEN, CDR2 SYDVKM, per germline. The CDR3 totals 14 residues. V lost 5 bases and J 1 base, leaving 11 bases between the germline ends. The CDR3 spells CASSPRGNNYGYTF. Here the CDR3 DNA reads TGTGCCAGCAGTCCCAGGGGAAATAACTATGGCTACACCTTC.